What follows describes a single TCR beta chain. No antigen is known for it. The entry originates in a study of T-cell reconstitution after alpha-beta-depleted transplantation in children. The library targeted TCRbeta and was prepared with unique molecular identifiers. MiXCR, run by TCRdb on the PCR reads, gives a single entry per CDR3 protein. The sample records about 120,000 distinct CDR3 sequences, 23% being singletons. This CDR3 spans 16 amino acids. Trimming stripped 8 bases from V and 0 bases from J, with 16 bases between. General study points: Two months or so post-transplant, alpha-beta T cells reportedly derived from several hundred expanded graft clones. Some patients showed high day-60 TCRbeta diversity, which derived from surviving recipient T cells and thymic progenitors. A year had passed since transplant, and T-cell counts and diversity by then came mostly from newly produced T cells.

The sample in question was PBMCs, mostly from graft donor cells, obtained 180 days after TCRalphabeta/CD19-depleted stem cell transplant. The origin of this receptor is a male patient aged 2-9 years who had a stem cell transplant for chronic granulomatous disease, so the T cells may come from the graft donor. The chain recombines TRBV23-1 with TRBJ2-2, with TRBD2 as a possible D gene (5 bases). TRBV23-1 is an ORF, with its function uncertain. CDR3 DNA sequence: TGCGCCAGCGGCCCAAAGCGGTTTCCGAACACCGGGGAGCTGTTTTTT. Protein sequence: CASGPKRFPNTGELFF.